One and the same sample provided the 13 T cell receptor beta chains below, sequenced in a study of blood T cells in healthy people across ages. Then a second PCR, running about 6 to 11 cycles, was carried out with a sample-barcoded 5' primer and a J-beta primer mix. TCRdb independently ran MiXCR on the 5' RACE reads; one entry per CDR3 protein. The sample has about 970,000 distinct CDR3 sequences, roughly 51% seen once. Sequencing was performed on blood. Receptor source: a woman aged 60-75 years in good health.

This clonotype came up a few times. V gene TRBV4-1 combines with J gene TRBJ2-7, with D hard to call. CDR1 is MGHRA, CDR2 YSYEKL, per germline. The CDR3 spans 14 residues. Trimming pared 1 base from V and 2 bases from J, leaving 9 bases between. The chain's CDR3 is CASSQVSIPYEQYF. CDR3 bases: TGCGCCAGCAGCCAAGTTAGTATTCCCTACGAGCAGTACTTC.

In DNA form, the CDR3 reads TGTGCCAGCAGTGAACAGGGGGCCTCGGAGACCCAGTACTTC. Residues: CASSEQGASETQYF. V and J are TRBV25-1 and TRBJ2-4; TRBD1 matches at 8 bases. Matching the DNA end better, TRBJ2-5 makes the J call doubtful. The CDR3 has 14 amino acids. Germline loops: CDR1 MGHDK, CDR2 SYGVNS.

This chain uses TRBV29-1 with TRBJ2-1, with 7 bases matching TRBD2. J was trimmed by 2 bases and V by 1 base; bases with no gene match: 14. This CDR3 is built from 18 residues. From germline, CDR1 is SQVTM and CDR2 ANQGSEA. CDR3 protein: CSVEVRASGRGTYNEQFF. CDR3 coding DNA: TGCAGCGTTGAAGTGCGGGCTAGCGGACGCGGAACCTACAATGAGCAGTTCTTC.

This clonotype came up a few times. The chain couples TRBV7-9 to TRBJ2-1; 10 bases match TRBD2. Germline CDR1 reads SEHNR; CDR2 reads FQNEAQ (reference sequence). V was clipped by 6 bases and J by 5 bases; unmatched bases: 7. There are 15 residues in the CDR3. CDR3 nucleotides: TGTGCCAGCAGAATACTAGCGGGAAACGACAATGAGCAGTTCTTC. This codes for CASRILAGNDNEQFF.

The rearrangement links TRBV20-1 to TRBJ1-1, with TRBD1 identical over 9 bases. V lost 6 bases to trimming and J lost 8 bases; unmatched junction nucleotides: 10. Germline V gives CDR1 DFQATT, CDR2 SNEGSKA (reference sequence). The CDR3 runs 13 residues. This CDR3 is CSADPGQGGEAFF. The CDR3 DNA reads TGCAGTGCCGACCCGGGACAGGGAGGAGAAGCTTTCTTT.

A few counts support this clonotype. The J gene is TRBJ2-7, the V gene TRBV20-1; D might be TRBD1 or TRBD2, each matching 6 bases. The germline V gene has CDR1 DFQATT and CDR2 SNEGSKA (reference sequence). CDR3 length: 12 amino acids. V was clipped by 5 bases and J by 3 bases, with 11 bases between them. The CDR3 reads CSAGGPVYEQYF. In DNA, the CDR3 is TGCAGTGCTGGGGGGCCGGTCTACGAGCAGTACTTC.

The table lists this clonotype with a few counts. The chain uses TRBV4-1 and TRBJ2-7; D remains ambiguous. Trimming took 1 base from V and 2 from J, leaving 9 bases between them. The CDR3 is made up of 14 amino acids. From germline, CDR1 is MGHRA and CDR2 YSYEKL. The CDR3 DNA is TGCGCCAGCAGCCAAGGGCGTACCACCTACGAGCAGTACTTC. Translated: CASSQGRTTYEQYF.

This clonotype was seen many times. The V and J genes are TRBV20-1 and TRBJ2-1, with 9 bases that match TRBD2. CDR3 length: 14 residues. The trim removed 3 bases at V and 4 bases at J, leaving 4 bases unmatched. Per germline, CDR1 DFQATT and CDR2 SNEGSKA (reference sequence). The CDR3 coding sequence is TGCAGTGCTAGTCCGGGACTAGCTTACAATGAGCAGTTCTTC. Amino acid sequence: CSASPGLAYNEQFF.

The V gene is TRBV29-1, the J gene TRBJ2-5; 15 nucleotides agree with TRBD2. Germline lookup yields CDR1 SQVTM and CDR2 ANQGSEA. J gave up 11 bases and V 6 bases, and 16 bases lay outside the gene matches. The CDR3 covers 16 residues. CDR3 amino acids: CSVGARGTSGRNEQYF. The CDR3 DNA reads TGCAGCGTCGGAGCGCGTGGGACTAGCGGGAGGAATGAGCAGTACTTC.

This clonotype was counted between two and nine times. J is TRBJ2-1 and V is TRBV28, with a possible D match to TRBD1 (5 bases). Germline CDR1 reads MDHEN; CDR2 reads SYDVKM. Trimming stripped 5 bases from V and 12 bases from J, with 20 bases between. The CDR3 loop spans 14 amino acids. The CDR3 sequence is CASSVRGQPSGQFF. For the CDR3, the DNA is TGTGCCAGCAGTGTAAGGGGCCAACCCAGTGGGCAGTTCTTC.

This clonotype was counted a few times. V is TRBV10-3 and J is TRBJ2-7; no clear D. The germline V gene has CDR1 ENHRY and CDR2 SYGVKD. This CDR3 is built from 13 residues. The V gene lost 7 bases and the J gene lost 1 base, with 11 bases spanning the gap. The chain's CDR3 is CAITRQGSYEQYF. DNA of the CDR3: TGTGCCATCACCCGCCAAGGGTCCTACGAGCAGTACTTC.

The chain joins TRBV27 to TRBJ2-1; 8 bases map to TRBD1. The J call may be faulty, since TRBJ2-7 better matches the DNA end. The germline V gene has CDR1 MNHEY and CDR2 SMNVEV (reference sequence). The CDR3 sequence is 13 residues long. The CDR3 DNA is TGTGCCAGCAGTGGACAGGGATGGCACGAGCAGTACTTC. Translating it yields CASSGQGWHEQYF.

The chain couples TRBV4-3 to TRBJ2-1, with 8 bases that match TRBD2. This CDR3 spans 18 amino acids. Germline CDR1 and CDR2: LGHNA and YSLEER. V lost 3 bases to trimming and J lost 0 bases; unmatched junction nucleotides: 10. The chain's CDR3 is CASSQESGSWASYNEQFF. The DNA for the CDR3 is TGCGCCAGCAGCCAGGAAAGCGGGAGTTGGGCCTCCTACAATGAGCAGTTCTTC.